This TCR beta chain was obtained from a study of blood T cell repertoires in COVID-19. Study context: Researchers got acute and convalescent COVID-19 samples from the United States, Italy and Spain.

CDR1 is MDHEN, CDR2 SYDVKM, per germline. The CDR3 runs 14 residues. V was pared by 2 bases and J by 4 bases, with 9 bases between. Here immunoSEQ multiplex PCR was the method, and the copy in TCRdb shows in-frame clones only, minus some. The table has tens of thousands of clones, about nine tenths seen once. The receptor was derived from a human donor in a cohort sampled during active COVID-19. This chain joins TRBV28 and TRBJ2-1, with D perhaps TRBD2 (5 bases). Sample: peripheral blood. In nucleotides, the CDR3 is TGTGCCAGCAGTTTAACTTCGGGGTACAATGAGCAGTTCTTC. Its translation: CASSLTSGYNEQFF.